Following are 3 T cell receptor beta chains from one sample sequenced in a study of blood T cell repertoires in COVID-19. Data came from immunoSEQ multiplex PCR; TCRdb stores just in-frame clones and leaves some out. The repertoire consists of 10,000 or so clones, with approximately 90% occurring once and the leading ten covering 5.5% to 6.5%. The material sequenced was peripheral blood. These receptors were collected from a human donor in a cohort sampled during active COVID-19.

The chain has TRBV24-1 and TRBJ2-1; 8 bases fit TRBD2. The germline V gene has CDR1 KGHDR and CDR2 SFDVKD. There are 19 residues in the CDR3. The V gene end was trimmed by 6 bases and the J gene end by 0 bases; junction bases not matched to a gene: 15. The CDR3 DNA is TGTGCCACCAGTACTGAAGAGACTAGCGATTCCCACTCCTACAATGAGCAGTTCTTC. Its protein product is CATSTEETSDSHSYNEQFF.

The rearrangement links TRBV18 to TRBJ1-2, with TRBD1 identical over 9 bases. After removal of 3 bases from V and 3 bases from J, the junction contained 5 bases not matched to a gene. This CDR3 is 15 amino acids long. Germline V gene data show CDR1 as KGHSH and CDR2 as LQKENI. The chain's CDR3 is CASSPRTGEDYGYTF. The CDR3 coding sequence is TGTGCCAGCTCACCTCGGACAGGGGAGGACTATGGCTACACCTTC.

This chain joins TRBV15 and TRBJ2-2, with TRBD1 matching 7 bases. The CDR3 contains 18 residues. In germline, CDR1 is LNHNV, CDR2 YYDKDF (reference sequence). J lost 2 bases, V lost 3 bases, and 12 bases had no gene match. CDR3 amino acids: CATSSLPPQGPNTGELFF. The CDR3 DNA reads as TGTGCCACCAGCAGCTTGCCACCACAGGGGCCCAACACCGGGGAGCTGTTTTTT.